Shown below are 19 T cell receptor beta chains from a single sample sequenced in a study of PD-1 and CTLA-4 blockade in melanoma. The assay was immunoSEQ multiplex PCR, and TCRdb's table has in-frame clones only and misses some. Of more than 9,000 clones in the sample, 75% to 85% were seen once. Sequences were derived from CD8+ T cells from peripheral blood, sampled from a patient given anti-PD-1 treatment. These receptors came from a human donor with melanoma.

The chain uses TRBV7-8 and TRBJ2-7; no clear D gene. Germline CDR1 and CDR2: SGHVS and FQNEAQ. This CDR3 comprises 13 residues. V was cut by 1 base and J by 6 bases, with 10 bases left in between. Here the CDR3 DNA reads TGTGCCAGCAGCTTAGACTTTGTGGGCGAGCAGTACTTC. Translating it yields CASSLDFVGEQYF.

In this sample, this clone turned up a few times. This chain links TRBV13 with TRBJ2-3; a weak D match, TRBD1 (6 bases). The V gene lost 0 bases and the J gene lost 2 bases, with 21 bases spanning the gap. Germline values: CDR1 PRHDT, CDR2 FYEKMQ (reference sequence). The CDR3 totals 19 residues. The CDR3 DNA follows: TGTGCCAGCAGCTTAGGACAGGGCCAAATCCAGGATGTCACAGATACGCAGTATTTT. It specifies CASSLGQGQIQDVTDTQYF.

The chain couples TRBV27 to TRBJ1-1; D is uncertain. This CDR3 spans 12 amino acids. Trimming stripped 6 bases from V and 8 bases from J, with 13 bases between. The germline V gene encodes CDR1 MNHEY and CDR2 SMNVEV (reference sequence). The CDR3 sequence: CASRLPGAEAFF. For the CDR3, the DNA is TGTGCCAGCAGATTACCAGGAGCCGAAGCTTTCTTT.

V gene TRBV5-4 combines with J gene TRBJ2-1, with TRBD2 identical over 12 bases. After removal of 10 bases from V and 8 bases from J, the junction contained 7 bases not matched to a gene. Germline CDR1 is SGHNT and CDR2 is YYREEE (reference sequence). This CDR3 spans 13 amino acids. CDR3: CAGGLAGFDEQFF. CDR3 in DNA: TGTGCCGGAGGACTAGCGGGATTCGATGAGCAGTTCTTC.

This clone was seen a handful of times. V is TRBV4-1 and J is TRBJ2-1, with 9 bases fitting TRBD1. In germline, CDR1 is MGHRA, CDR2 YSYEKL. The CDR3 contains 17 residues. V lost 1 base and J lost 6; bases outside the gene matches: 10. The CDR3 DNA is TGCGCCAGCAGCCAAGTTCCGACAGGGGGTAGGGGCAATGAGCAGTTCTTC. Its protein product is CASSQVPTGGRGNEQFF.

The rearrangement uses TRBV7-9 and TRBJ1-5, with D unresolved. The CDR3 is made up of 14 amino acids. CDR1 and CDR2 from the germline V gene are SEHNR and FQNEAQ (reference sequence). V lost 1 base and J lost 3, with 7 bases in between. The DNA of the CDR3 is TGTGCCAGCAGCTTAGGACTCGCCAATCAGCCCCAGCATTTT. Translation: CASSLGLANQPQHF.

The chain has TRBV9 and TRBJ2-7; 8 bases are a match to TRBD1. The V and J ends lost 0 bases and 4 bases, in that order; junction bases with no gene match: 3. The CDR3 has 14 amino acids. Germline loops: CDR1 SGDLS, CDR2 YYNGEE. The CDR3 loop is CASSVAGGVYEQYF. CDR3 nucleotides: TGTGCCAGCAGCGTAGCAGGGGGCGTTTACGAGCAGTACTTC. The full variable domain, with the rest looked up from reference TRBV9 and TRBJ2-7, is DSGVTQTPKHLITATGQRVTLRCSPRSGDLSVYWYQQSLDQGLQFLIQYYNGEERAKGNILERFSAQQFPDLHSELNLSSLELGDSALYFCASSVAGGVYEQYFGPGTRLTVT.

The rearrangement uses TRBV11-2 and TRBJ2-7; possible D gene TRBD2, 6 bases. CDR1 and CDR2 (germline): SGHAT, FQNNGV. Trimming removed 4 bases from V and 3 bases from J, with 10 bases in between. The CDR3 length is 13 residues. The CDR3 reads CASSWDSFYEQYF. CDR3 DNA: TGTGCCAGCAGCTGGGACTCCTTCTACGAGCAGTACTTC.

CDR3 protein: CASSRPISSETQYF. The CDR3 nucleotides are TGTGCCAGCAGCCGCCCGATTAGCAGCGAGACCCAGTACTTC. This chain uses TRBV7-2 with TRBJ2-5, with D unresolved. Germline assignment: CDR1 SGHTA and CDR2 FQGNSA. V was cut by 5 bases and J by 5 bases, with 15 bases left in between. The CDR3 extends over 14 amino acids.

This chain uses TRBV28 with TRBJ2-7; 9 bases align to TRBD2. The CDR3 totals 20 residues. Germline CDR1 and CDR2: MDHEN and SYDVKM. With 4 bases clipped from V and 0 bases from J, the junction kept 19 bases outside the gene matches. The CDR3 loop reads CASSSTGVRASGDSSYEQYF. CDR3 bases: TGTGCCAGCAGTTCAACCGGGGTTAGGGCTAGCGGGGATAGCTCCTACGAGCAGTACTTC.

V usage is TRBV5-6 and J usage is TRBJ2-4, with a weak D call TRBD2 (6 bases). The CDR3 is 14 residues long. V was trimmed by 3 bases and J by 7 bases, leaving 14 bases between them. In germline, CDR1 is SGHDT, CDR2 YYEEEE. CDR3 coding DNA: TGTGCCAGCAGCTCCCCTAGGGGAGGTAACATTCAGTACTTC. Protein: CASSSPRGGNIQYF.

V gene TRBV30 combines with J gene TRBJ2-7, with TRBD1 as a possible D gene (6 bases). The CDR3 has 13 residues. V lost 7 bases to trimming and J lost 5 bases, with 18 bases between them. Looked up from germline, CDR1 is GTSNPN and CDR2 is SVGIG (reference sequence). CDR3 bases: TGTGCCTTGGAAGCAGGGGACAACCACGAGCAGTACTTC. Protein: CALEAGDNHEQYF.

The J gene is TRBJ2-7, the V gene TRBV3-1 (or the pseudogene TRBV3-2), with no clear D. Germline V gene lookup returns CDR1 LGHDT and CDR2 YNNKEL (reference sequence). Trimming took 3 bases from V and 4 from J, leaving 13 bases between them. There are 14 residues in the CDR3. The CDR3 reads CASSQAGPLYEQYF. CDR3 in DNA: TGTGCCAGCAGCCAGGCAGGACCCTTGTACGAGCAGTACTTC.

Here the CDR3 DNA reads TGCAGCGTTACACCGGGACTAGCGCCCGAGCAGTACTTC. It yields the protein CSVTPGLAPEQYF. The chain uses TRBV29-1 and TRBJ2-7, with TRBD2 matching 10 bases. The CDR3 sequence is 13 residues long. Germline CDR1 SQVTM, CDR2 ANQGSEA. The ends lost 5 bases at V and 6 bases at J; junction bases unmatched: 7.

The chain is built from TRBV13 and TRBJ1-2, with 7 bases lining up with TRBD1. The junction had 6 bases not matched to a gene; V was cut back by 5 bases and J by 0 bases. From germline, CDR1 is PRHDT and CDR2 FYEKMQ (reference sequence). The CDR3 loop spans 15 amino acids. The chain's CDR3 is CASSPDRATNYGYTF. The CDR3, as DNA: TGTGCCAGCAGCCCAGACAGGGCGACTAACTATGGCTACACCTTC.

J is TRBJ2-7 and V is TRBV7-9; maybe TRBD1 (6 bases). Germline CDR1 and CDR2: SEHNR and FQNEAQ (reference sequence). The CDR3 contains 14 residues. Trimming stripped 5 bases from V and 3 bases from J, with 14 bases between. The chain's CDR3 is CASSPRDTIYEQYF. The CDR3 DNA reads as TGTGCCAGCAGCCCCCGGGACACGATCTACGAGCAGTACTTC. Complete variable domain (other parts from reference TRBV7-9 and TRBJ2-7): DTGVSQNPRHKITKRGQNVTFRCDPISEHNRLYWYRQTLGQGPEFLTYFQNEAQLEKSRLLSDRFSAERPKGSFSTLEIQRTEQGDSAMYLCASSPRDTIYEQYFGPGTRLTVT.

The J gene is TRBJ1-5, the V gene TRBV28; possible D gene TRBD1, 6 bases. This CDR3 is 15 amino acids long. V lost 2 bases and J 2 bases, leaving 10 bases between the germline ends. Looked up from germline, CDR1 is MDHEN and CDR2 is SYDVKM. CDR3 in DNA: TGTGCCAGCAGTTTAGCGGCAGGGGGCAATCAGCCCCAGCATTTT. This sequence encodes CASSLAAGGNQPQHF. The variable domain in full, completed from reference TRBV28 and TRBJ1-5, reads DVKVTQSSRYLVKRTGEKVFLECVQDMDHENMFWYRQDPGLGLRLIYFSYDVKMKEKGDIPEGYSVSREKKERFSLILESASTNQTSMYLCASSLAAGGNQPQHFGDGTRLSIL.

The chain recombines TRBV10-2 with TRBJ2-5, with D possibly TRBD2 on 5 matching bases. The CDR3 consists of 15 residues. In germline, CDR1 is WSHSY, CDR2 SAAADI. The V end was cut by 7 bases, the J end by 9 bases, with 24 bases between. CDR3 amino acids: CASTRTQADLTAQYF. CDR3 nucleotides: TGCGCCAGCACTCGAACCCAAGCGGACCTTACGGCCCAGTACTTC.

The rearrangement joins TRBV11-2 to TRBJ2-2, with TRBD1 as a possible D gene (5 bases). CDR1 is SGHAT and CDR2 is FQNNGV in the germline V gene. The V end was cut by 5 bases, the J end by 6 bases, with 22 bases between. This CDR3 has 17 amino acids. The CDR3 nucleotides read TGTGCCAGCAGCCTCATTAAAGGGGAATTTCACCCCGGGGAGCTGTTTTTT. Residues: CASSLIKGEFHPGELFF.